These T cell receptor beta chains were read from a single sample in a study of beta chain features in type 1 diabetes. Clones were sequenced by immunoSEQ multiplex PCR, and TCRdb holds only the in-frame ones, with some missing. The data show 240,000 or so clones, about 25% seen once. Material for sequencing was central memory CD4+ T cells from blood. Receptor source: a man aged 30-40 years in good health. The CDR3 runs from the conserved cysteine through the conserved F or W. D genes are given only for firm matches. Clone size is not always given. Where it is, it says once, few, many or a class for expanded clones.

V gene	J gene	D gene	clone size	CDR3 protein	CDR3 DNA
TRBV4-1	TRBJ1-2	-	-	CASSQRWGVYGYTF	TGCGCCAGCAGCCAGAGATGGGGAGTTTATGGCTACACCTTC
TRBV29-1	TRBJ2-3	-	-	CSGEDINTDRQYF	TGCAGCGGGGAGGACATAAACACAGATAGGCAGTATTTT
TRBV5-1	TRBJ2-3	TRBD2	-	CASSLATSGNTDTQYF	TGCGCCAGCAGCTTGGCTACTAGCGGTAACACAGATACGCAGTATTTT
TRBV7-2	TRBJ2-1	-	-	CASSSRGYEQFF	TGTGCCAGCAGCTCCCGGGGCTATGAGCAGTTCTTC
TRBV5-4	TRBJ2-3	-	many	CASSQDFTDTQYF	TGTGCCAGCAGCCAGGACTTTACAGATACGCAGTATTTT
TRBV4-3	TRBJ2-7	-	few	CASSQEMSGELSEQYF	TGCGCCAGCAGCCAAGAAATGTCAGGGGAGCTTAGCGAGCAGTACTTC
TRBV11-2	TRBJ2-4	TRBD2	-	CASSPGLAGGGNIQYF	TGTGCCAGCAGCCCGGGACTAGCGGGAGGGGGAAACATTCAGTACTTC
TRBV30	TRBJ1-2	-	many	CAWSGRVEGYTF	TGTGCCTGGAGCGGGAGAGTGGAAGGCTACACCTTC
TRBV30	TRBJ1-1	-	-	CAWSVSPLNTEAFF	TGTGCCTGGAGCGTCTCACCTTTGAACACTGAAGCTTTCTTT
TRBV5-1	TRBJ2-5	TRBD2	many	CASSPRLAETQYF	TGCGCCAGCAGCCCCAGACTAGCTGAGACCCAGTACTTC
TRBV7-8	TRBJ2-5	-	-	CASSTSGGWETQYF	TGTGCCAGCAGCACGTCCGGGGGCTGGGAGACCCAGTACTTC
TRBV11-3	TRBJ2-7	-	-	CASSLAGSYEQYF	TGTGCCAGCAGCTTAGCGGGTTCCTACGAGCAGTACTTC
TRBV29-1	TRBJ2-7	TRBD1	-	CSVGRQGRYEQYF	TGCAGCGTTGGACGACAGGGACGCTACGAGCAGTACTTC
TRBV6-5	TRBJ2-3	TRBD2	once	CASSTLGGTQYF	TGTGCCAGCAGCACATTGGGGGGGACGCAGTATTTT
TRBV30	TRBJ2-3	-	-	CAWSAPRQEDGTDTQYF	TGTGCCTGGAGTGCCCCACGACAGGAAGATGGCACAGATACGCAGTATTTT
TRBV6-5	TRBJ2-4	-	-	CASSSRGSDIQYF	TGTGCCAGCAGCAGCAGGGGTTCTGACATTCAGTACTTC
TRBV11-2	TRBJ2-3	-	few	CASSPRGYGLETQYF	TGTGCCAGCAGCCCTAGAGGGTATGGTTTAGAAACGCAGTATTTT
TRBV27	TRBJ1-1	-	-	CASSLSGWTEAFF	TGTGCCAGCAGTTTATCAGGGTGGACTGAAGCTTTCTTT
TRBV10-3	TRBJ2-3	-	-	CAISESSGTIDTQYF	TGTGCCATCAGTGAGTCGAGCGGGACAATAGATACGCAGTATTTT